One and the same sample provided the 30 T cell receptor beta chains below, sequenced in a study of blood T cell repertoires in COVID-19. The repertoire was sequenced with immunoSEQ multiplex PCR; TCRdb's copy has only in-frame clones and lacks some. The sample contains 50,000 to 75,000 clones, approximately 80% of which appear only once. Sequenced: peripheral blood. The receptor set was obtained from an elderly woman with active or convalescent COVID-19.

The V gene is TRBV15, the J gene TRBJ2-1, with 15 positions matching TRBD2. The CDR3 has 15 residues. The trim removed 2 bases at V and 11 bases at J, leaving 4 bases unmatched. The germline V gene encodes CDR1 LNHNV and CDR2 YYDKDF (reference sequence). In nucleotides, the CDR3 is TGTGCCACCAGCAGACCCGGACTAGCGGGGGGGCAGCAGTTCTTC. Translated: CATSRPGLAGGQQFF.

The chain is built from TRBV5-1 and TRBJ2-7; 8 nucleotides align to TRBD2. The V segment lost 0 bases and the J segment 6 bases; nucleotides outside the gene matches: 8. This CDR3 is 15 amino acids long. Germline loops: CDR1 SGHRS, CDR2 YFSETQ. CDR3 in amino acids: CASSLAAGGPAEQYF. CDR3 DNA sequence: TGCGCCAGCAGCTTGGCGGCGGGGGGTCCAGCCGAGCAGTACTTC.

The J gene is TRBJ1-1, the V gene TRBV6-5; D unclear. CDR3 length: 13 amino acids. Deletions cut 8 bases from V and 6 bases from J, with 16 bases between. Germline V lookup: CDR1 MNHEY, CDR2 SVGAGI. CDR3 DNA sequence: TGTGCCAGCGTGGGAGGGATGAGGTCTGAAGCTTTCTTT. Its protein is CASVGGMRSEAFF.

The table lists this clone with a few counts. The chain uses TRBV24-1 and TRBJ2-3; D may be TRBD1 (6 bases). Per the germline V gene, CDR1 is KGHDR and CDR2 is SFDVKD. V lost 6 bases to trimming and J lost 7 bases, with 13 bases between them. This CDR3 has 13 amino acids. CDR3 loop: CATSPQQGYTQYF. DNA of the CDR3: TGTGCCACCAGTCCCCAACAGGGATATACGCAGTATTTT.

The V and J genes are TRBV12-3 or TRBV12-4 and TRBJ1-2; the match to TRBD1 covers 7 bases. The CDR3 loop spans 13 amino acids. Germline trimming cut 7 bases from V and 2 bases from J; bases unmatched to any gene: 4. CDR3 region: CASNRGQNYGYTF. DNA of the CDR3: TGTGCCAGCAACCGGGGACAGAACTATGGCTACACCTTC.

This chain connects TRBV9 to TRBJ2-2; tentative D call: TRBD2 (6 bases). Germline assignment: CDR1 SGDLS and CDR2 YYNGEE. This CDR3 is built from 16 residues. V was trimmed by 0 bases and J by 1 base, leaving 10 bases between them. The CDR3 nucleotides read TGTGCCAGCAGCGTAGTCGGGAGCGGGAACACCGGGGAGCTGTTTTTT. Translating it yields CASSVVGSGNTGELFF.

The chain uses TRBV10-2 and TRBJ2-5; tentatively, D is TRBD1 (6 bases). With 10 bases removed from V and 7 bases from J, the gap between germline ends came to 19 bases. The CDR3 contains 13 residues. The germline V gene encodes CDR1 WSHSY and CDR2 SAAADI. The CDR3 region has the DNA TGCGCCACCCACGCTGCAGCGACAGGGACCCAGTACTTC. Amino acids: CATHAAATGTQYF.

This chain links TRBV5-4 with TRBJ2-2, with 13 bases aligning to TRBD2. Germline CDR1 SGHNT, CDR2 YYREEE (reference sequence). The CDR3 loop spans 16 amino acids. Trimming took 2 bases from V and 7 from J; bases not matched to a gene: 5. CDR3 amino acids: CASSFTSGGAYGELFF. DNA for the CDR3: TGTGCCAGCAGCTTTACTAGCGGGGGGGCCTACGGGGAGCTGTTTTTT. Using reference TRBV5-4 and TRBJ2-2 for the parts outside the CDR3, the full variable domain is ETGVTQSPTHLIKTRGQQVTLRCSSQSGHNTVSWYQQALGQGPQFIFQYYREEENGRGNFPPRFSGLQFPNYSSELNVNALELDDSALYLCASSFTSGGAYGELFFGEGSRLTVL.

This CDR3 is CASSLRQGAGEQYF. CDR3 nucleotide sequence: TGTGCCAGCAGCTTGCGCCAGGGGGCCGGTGAGCAGTACTTC. This chain links TRBV5-4 with TRBJ2-7, with 8 bases fitting TRBD1. Germline CDR1 is SGHNT and CDR2 is YYREEE (reference sequence). After removal of 1 base from V and 7 bases from J, the junction contained 7 bases not matched to a gene. CDR3 length: 14 amino acids.

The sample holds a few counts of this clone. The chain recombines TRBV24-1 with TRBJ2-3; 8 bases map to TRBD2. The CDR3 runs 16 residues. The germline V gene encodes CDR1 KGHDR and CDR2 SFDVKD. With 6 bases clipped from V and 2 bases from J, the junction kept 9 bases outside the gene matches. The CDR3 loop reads CATSPVAGSPTDTQYF. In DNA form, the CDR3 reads TGTGCCACCAGTCCGGTAGCGGGGTCCCCCACAGATACGCAGTATTTT.

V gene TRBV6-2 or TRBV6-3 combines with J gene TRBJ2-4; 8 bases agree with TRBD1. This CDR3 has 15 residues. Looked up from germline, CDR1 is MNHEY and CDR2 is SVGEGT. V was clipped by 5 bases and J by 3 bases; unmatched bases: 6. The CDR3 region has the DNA TGTGCCAGCAGTCTTGGACAGGGCGTCAAAAACATTCAGTACTTC. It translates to CASSLGQGVKNIQYF.

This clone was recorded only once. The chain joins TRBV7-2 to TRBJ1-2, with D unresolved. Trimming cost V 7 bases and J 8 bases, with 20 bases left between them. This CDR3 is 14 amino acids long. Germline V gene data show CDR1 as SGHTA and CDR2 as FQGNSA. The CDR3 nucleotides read TGTGCCAGCACTCAAGGCCCGGGGAGTCACGGCTACACCTTC. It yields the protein CASTQGPGSHGYTF.

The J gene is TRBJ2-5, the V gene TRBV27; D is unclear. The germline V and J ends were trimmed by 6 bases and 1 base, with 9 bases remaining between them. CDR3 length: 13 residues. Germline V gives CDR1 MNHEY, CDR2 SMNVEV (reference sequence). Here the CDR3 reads CASSRSPQETQYF. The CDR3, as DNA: TGTGCCAGCAGCCGTAGTCCCCAAGAGACCCAGTACTTC.

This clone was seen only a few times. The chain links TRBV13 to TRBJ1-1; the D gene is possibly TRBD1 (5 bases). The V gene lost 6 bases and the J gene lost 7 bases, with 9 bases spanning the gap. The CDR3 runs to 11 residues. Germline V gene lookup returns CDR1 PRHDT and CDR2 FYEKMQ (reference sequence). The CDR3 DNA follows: TGTGCCAGCAGTCGACAGATTGAAGCTTTCTTT. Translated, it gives CASSRQIEAFF.

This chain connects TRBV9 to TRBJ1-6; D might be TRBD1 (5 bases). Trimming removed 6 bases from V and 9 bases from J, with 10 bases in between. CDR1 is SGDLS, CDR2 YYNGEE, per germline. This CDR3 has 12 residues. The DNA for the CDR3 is TGTGCCAGCAATCAGGGAGGTTCACCCCTCCACTTT. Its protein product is CASNQGGSPLHF. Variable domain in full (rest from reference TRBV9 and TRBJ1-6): DSGVTQTPKHLITATGQRVTLRCSPRSGDLSVYWYQQSLDQGLQFLIQYYNGEERAKGNILERFSAQQFPDLHSELNLSSLELGDSALYFCASNQGGSPLHFGNGTRLTVT.

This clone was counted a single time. Here the CDR3 reads CASSLSGVDEQFF. CDR3 in DNA: TGTGCCAGCAGCCTTAGCGGGGTGGATGAGCAGTTCTTC. The rearrangement links TRBV12-3 or TRBV12-4 to TRBJ2-1; the match to TRBD2 covers 8 bases. V shed 6 bases, J shed 8 bases, and the junction held 6 bases outside the gene matches. The CDR3 is 13 residues long.

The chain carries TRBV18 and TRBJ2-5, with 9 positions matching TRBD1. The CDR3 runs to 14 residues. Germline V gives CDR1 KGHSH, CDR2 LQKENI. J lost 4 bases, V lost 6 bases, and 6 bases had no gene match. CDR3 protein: CASSPTGGGETQYF. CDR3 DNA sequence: TGTGCCAGCTCCCCGACAGGGGGGGGAGAGACCCAGTACTTC.

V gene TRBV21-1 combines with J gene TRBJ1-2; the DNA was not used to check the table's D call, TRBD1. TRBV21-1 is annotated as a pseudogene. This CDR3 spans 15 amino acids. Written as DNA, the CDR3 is TGTGCCAGCAGCAAAGTCTCCCGACAGAGCTATGGCTACACCTTC. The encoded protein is CASSKVSRQSYGYTF.

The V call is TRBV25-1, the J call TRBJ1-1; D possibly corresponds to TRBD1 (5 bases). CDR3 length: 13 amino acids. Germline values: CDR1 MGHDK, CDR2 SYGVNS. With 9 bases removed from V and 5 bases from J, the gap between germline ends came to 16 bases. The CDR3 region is CASSLGGWTEAFF. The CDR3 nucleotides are TGTGCCAGTAGCCTCGGGGGGTGGACTGAAGCTTTCTTT.

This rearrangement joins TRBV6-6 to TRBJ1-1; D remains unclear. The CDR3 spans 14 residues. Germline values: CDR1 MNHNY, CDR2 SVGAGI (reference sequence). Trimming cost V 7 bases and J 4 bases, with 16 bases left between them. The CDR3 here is CASTSGVSLTEAFF. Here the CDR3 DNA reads TGTGCCAGCACCTCCGGGGTTTCCCTCACTGAAGCTTTCTTT.

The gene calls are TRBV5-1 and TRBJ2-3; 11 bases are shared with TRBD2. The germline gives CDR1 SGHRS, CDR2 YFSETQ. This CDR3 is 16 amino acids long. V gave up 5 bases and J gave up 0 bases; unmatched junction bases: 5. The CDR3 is CASRQLAGASTDTQYF. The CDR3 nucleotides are TGCGCCAGCAGGCAACTAGCGGGGGCTAGCACAGATACGCAGTATTTT.

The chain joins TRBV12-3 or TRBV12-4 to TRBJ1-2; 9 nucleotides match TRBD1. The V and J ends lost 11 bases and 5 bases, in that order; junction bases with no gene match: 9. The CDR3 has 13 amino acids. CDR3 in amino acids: CALLRTGAYGYTF. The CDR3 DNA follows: TGTGCCCTCCTACGGACAGGGGCTTATGGCTACACCTTC.

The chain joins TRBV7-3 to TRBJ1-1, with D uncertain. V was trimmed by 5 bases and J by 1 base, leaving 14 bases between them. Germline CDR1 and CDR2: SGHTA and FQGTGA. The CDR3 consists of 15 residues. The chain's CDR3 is CASSPIVAPNTEAFF. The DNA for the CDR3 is TGTGCCAGCAGCCCGATCGTGGCACCGAACACTGAAGCTTTCTTT.

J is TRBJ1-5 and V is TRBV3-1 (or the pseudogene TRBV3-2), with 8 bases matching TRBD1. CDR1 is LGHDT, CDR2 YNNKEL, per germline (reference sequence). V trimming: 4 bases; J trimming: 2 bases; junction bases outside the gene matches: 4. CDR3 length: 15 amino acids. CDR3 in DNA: TGTGCCAGCAGCCTGACAGGGGAGGGCAATCAGCCCCAGCATTTT. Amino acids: CASSLTGEGNQPQHF.

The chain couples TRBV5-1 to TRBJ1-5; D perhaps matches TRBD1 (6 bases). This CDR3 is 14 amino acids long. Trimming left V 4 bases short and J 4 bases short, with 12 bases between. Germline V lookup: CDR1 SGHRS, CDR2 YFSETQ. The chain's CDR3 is CASSLDRMNQPQHF. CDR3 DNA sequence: TGCGCCAGCAGCCTAGACAGGATGAATCAGCCCCAGCATTTT.

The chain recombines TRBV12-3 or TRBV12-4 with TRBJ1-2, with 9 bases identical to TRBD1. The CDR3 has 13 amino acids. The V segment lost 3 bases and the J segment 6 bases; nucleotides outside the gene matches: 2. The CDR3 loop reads CASSFTGGDGYTF. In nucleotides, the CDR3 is TGTGCCAGCAGTTTCACAGGGGGCGATGGCTACACCTTC.

DNA for the CDR3: TGTGCCAGCAGCGCCAGCGAGAGTGCGTGGATGGTGACAGATACGCAGTATTTT. Protein: CASSASESAWMVTDTQYF. The J gene is TRBJ2-3, the V gene TRBV7-9; D is ambiguous. Trimming removed 5 bases from V and 3 bases from J, with 24 bases in between. The CDR3 contains 18 residues. Germline assignment: CDR1 SEHNR and CDR2 FQNEAQ (reference sequence).

The CDR3 nucleotides read TGTGCCAGCAGTTTTCGGGGGGACGAGCAGTACTTC. Amino acid sequence: CASSFRGDEQYF. V and J are TRBV28 and TRBJ2-7; 7 bases agree with TRBD2. The CDR3 spans 12 residues. Per the germline V gene, CDR1 is MDHEN and CDR2 is SYDVKM. V lost 3 bases, J lost 5 bases, and 1 base stayed unmatched.

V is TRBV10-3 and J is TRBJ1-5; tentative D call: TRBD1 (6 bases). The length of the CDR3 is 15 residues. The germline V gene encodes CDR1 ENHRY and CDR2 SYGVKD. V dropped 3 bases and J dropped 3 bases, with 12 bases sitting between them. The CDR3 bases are TGTGCCATCAGTGACTCTACAGGGATCAATCAGCCCCAGCATTTT. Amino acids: CAISDSTGINQPQHF.

In nucleotides, the CDR3 is TGTGCCAGCAGCTTGGGGGCCTCCGGAGAGACCCAGTACTTC. The encoded protein is CASSLGASGETQYF. J is TRBJ2-5 and V is TRBV5-4; no firm D call. Trimming pared 0 bases from V and 4 bases from J, leaving 10 bases between. Per the germline V gene, CDR1 is SGHNT and CDR2 is YYREEE (reference sequence). This CDR3 region has 14 residues.